The sequence of this TCR beta chain was determined in a study of blood T cell repertoires in COVID-19. Study summary: The samples span acute and convalescent COVID-19 from the United States, Italy and Spain. PBMCs, B-cell-depleted T cells, or T cells provided the cDNA or gDNA that made up the material.

With V trimmed by 9 bases and J by 7 bases, 10 bases remained unmatched. Germline lookup yields CDR1 LNHDA and CDR2 SQIVND (reference sequence). The CDR3 sequence is 15 residues long. Original processing methods: Estimation of nucleated cell counts was performed using reference gene primer amplification. Using immunoSEQ multiplex PCR, the repertoire was profiled, and TCRdb retains in-frame clones only, with some absent. V, J and clone size reflect that table, while D and trimming were determined from the DNA. The sample contains over 25,000 clones, approximately 91% of which appear only once. This chain links TRBV19 with TRBJ2-1; 12 bases line up with TRBD2. What was sequenced was peripheral blood. This TCR was sampled from a man aged 65-85 years with active COVID-19. This CDR3 reads CASGGLAGGRNEQFF. The CDR3 DNA sequence: TGTGCCAGCGGAGGCCTAGCGGGAGGGCGGAATGAGCAGTTCTTC. The full variable domain, rest sourced from reference TRBV19 and TRBJ2-1, is DGGITQSPKYLFRKEGQNVTLSCEQNLNHDAMYWYRQDPGQGLRLIYYSQIVNDFQKGDIAEGYSVSREKKESFPLTVTSAQKNPTAFYLCASGGLAGGRNEQFFGPGTRLTVL.